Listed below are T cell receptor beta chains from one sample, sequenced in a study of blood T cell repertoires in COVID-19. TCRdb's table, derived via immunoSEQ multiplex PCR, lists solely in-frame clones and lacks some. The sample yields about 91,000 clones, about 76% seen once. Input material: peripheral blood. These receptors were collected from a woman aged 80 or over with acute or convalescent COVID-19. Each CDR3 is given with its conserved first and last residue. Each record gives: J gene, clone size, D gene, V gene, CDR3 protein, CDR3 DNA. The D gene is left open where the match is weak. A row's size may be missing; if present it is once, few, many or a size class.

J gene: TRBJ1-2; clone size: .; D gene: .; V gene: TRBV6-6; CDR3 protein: CASSDSDLYGYTF; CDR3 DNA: TGTGCCAGCAGTGACAGCGACCTCTATGGCTACACCTTC
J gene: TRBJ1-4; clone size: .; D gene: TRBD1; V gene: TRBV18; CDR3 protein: CASSPGTATNEKLFF; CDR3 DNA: TGTGCCAGCTCACCCGGGACAGCAACTAATGAAAAACTGTTTTTT
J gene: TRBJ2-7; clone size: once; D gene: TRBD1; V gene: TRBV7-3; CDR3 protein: CASSPDRRYEQYF; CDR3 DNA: TGTGCCAGCAGCCCGGACAGGAGATACGAGCAGTACTTC
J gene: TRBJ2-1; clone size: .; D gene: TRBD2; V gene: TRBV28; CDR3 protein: CASSYTSGPKDEQFF; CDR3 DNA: TGTGCCAGCAGTTATACTAGCGGACCTAAGGATGAGCAGTTCTTC
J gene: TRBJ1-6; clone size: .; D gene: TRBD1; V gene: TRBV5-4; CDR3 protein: CASSLMTGGPYNSPLHF; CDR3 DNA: TGTGCCAGCAGCTTAATGACAGGGGGTCCCTATAATTCACCCCTCCACTTT
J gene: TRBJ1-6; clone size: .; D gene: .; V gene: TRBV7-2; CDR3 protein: CASSLQYNSPLHF; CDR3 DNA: TGTGCCAGCAGCTTACAGTATAATTCACCCCTCCACTTT
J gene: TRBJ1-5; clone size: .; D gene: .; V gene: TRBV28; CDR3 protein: CASSLFSGRGQPQHF; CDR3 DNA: TGTGCCAGCAGTTTATTCTCAGGGAGGGGTCAGCCCCAGCATTTT
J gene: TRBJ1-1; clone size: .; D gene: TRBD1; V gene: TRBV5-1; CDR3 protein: CASSFQTGGETEAFF; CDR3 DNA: TGCGCCAGCAGCTTCCAGACAGGGGGCGAGACTGAAGCTTTCTTT
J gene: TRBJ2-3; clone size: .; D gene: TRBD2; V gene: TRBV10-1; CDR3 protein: CASTGLVPDTQYF; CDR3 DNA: TGCGCCAGCACCGGACTAGTGCCAGATACGCAGTATTTT
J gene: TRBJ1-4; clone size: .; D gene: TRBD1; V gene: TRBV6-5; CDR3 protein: CATRTGREKLFF; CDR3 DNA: TGTGCCACCCGGACAGGGAGGGAAAAACTGTTTTTT
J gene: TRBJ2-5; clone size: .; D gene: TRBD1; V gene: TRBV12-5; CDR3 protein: CASGLEIGQAQETQYF; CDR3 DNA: TGTGCTAGTGGTTTGGAGATTGGACAGGCGCAAGAGACCCAGTACTTC
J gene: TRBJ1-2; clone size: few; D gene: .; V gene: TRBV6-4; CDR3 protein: CASSEENGRGGYTF; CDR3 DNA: TGTGCCAGCAGTGAGGAGAACGGCCGGGGAGGCTACACCTTC
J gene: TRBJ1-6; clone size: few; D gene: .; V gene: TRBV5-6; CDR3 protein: CASSLGAGSPLHF; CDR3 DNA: TGTGCCAGCAGCCTGGGGGCTGGTTCACCCCTCCACTTT
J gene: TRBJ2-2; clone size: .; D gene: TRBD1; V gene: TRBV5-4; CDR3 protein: CASSFARGSDRSGELFF; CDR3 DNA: TGTGCCAGCAGCTTTGCCAGGGGGTCTGATCGTTCCGGGGAGCTGTTTTTT
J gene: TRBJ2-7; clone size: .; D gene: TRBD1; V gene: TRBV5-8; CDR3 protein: CASSSRPGQGPYEQYF; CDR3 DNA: TGTGCCAGCAGCTCACGACCGGGACAGGGCCCCTACGAGCAGTACTTC
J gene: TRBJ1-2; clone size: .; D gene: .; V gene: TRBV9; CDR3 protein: CASWRESNGYTF; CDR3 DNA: TGTGCCAGCTGGCGGGAGTCTAATGGCTACACCTTC
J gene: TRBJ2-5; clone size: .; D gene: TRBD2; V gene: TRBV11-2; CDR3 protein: CASSLAGGKETQYF; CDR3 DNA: TGTGCCAGCAGCTTAGCGGGGGGAAAAGAGACCCAGTACTTC
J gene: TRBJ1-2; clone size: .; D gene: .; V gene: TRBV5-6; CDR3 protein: CASSTDWPYGYTF; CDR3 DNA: TGTGCCAGCAGTACGGACTGGCCCTATGGCTACACCTTC